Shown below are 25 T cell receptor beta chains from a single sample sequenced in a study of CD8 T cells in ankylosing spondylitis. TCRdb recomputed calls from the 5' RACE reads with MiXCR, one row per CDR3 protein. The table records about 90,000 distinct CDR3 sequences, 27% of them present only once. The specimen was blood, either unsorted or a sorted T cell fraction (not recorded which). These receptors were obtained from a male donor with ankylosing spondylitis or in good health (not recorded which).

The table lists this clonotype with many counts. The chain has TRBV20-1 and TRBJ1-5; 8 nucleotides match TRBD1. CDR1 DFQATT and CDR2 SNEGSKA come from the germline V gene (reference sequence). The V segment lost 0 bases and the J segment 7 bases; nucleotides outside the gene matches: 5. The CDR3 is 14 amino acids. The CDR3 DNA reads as TGCAGTGCTAGAGAATGGACAGGGTTGCAGCCCCAGCATTTT. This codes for CSAREWTGLQPQHF.

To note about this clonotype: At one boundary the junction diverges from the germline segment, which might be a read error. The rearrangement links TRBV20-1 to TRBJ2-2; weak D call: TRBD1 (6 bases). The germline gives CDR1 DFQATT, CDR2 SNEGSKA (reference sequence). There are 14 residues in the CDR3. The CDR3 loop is CSARGPGDTGELFF. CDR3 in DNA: TGCAGTGCTAGAGGGCCAGGGGACACCGGGGAGCTGTTTTTC.

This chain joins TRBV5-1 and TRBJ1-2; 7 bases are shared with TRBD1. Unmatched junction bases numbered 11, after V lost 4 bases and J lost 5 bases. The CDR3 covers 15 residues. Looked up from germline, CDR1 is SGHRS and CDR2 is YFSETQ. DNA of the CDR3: TGCGCCAGCAGCCGTCGGACAGGCGGTGGATATGGCTACACCTTC. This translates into CASSRRTGGGYGYTF. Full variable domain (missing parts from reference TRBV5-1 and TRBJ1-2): KAGVTQTPRYLIKTRGQQVTLSCSPISGHRSVSWYQQTPGQGLQFLFEYFSETQRNKGNFPGRFSGRQFSNSRSEMNVSTLELGDSALYLCASSRRTGGGYGYTFGSGTRLTVV.

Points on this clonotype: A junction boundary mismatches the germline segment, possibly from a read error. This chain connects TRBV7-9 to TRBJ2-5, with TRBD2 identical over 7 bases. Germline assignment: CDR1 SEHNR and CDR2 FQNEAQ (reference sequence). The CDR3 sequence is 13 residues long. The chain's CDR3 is CASSLAVKETQYF. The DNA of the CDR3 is TGTGCCAGCAGCCTAGCGGTCAAAGAGACCCAGTACTTC.

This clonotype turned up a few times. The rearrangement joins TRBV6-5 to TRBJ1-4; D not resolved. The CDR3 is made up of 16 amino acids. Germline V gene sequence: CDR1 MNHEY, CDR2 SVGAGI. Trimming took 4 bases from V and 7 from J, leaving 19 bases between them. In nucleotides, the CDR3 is TGTGCCAGCAGTTTAGTCAGCGAACCCCCTGGTGAAAAACTGTTTTTT. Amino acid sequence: CASSLVSEPPGEKLFF.

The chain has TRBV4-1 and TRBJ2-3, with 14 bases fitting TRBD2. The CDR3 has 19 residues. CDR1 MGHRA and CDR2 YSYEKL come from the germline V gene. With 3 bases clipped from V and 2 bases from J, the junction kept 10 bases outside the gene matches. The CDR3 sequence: CASSQRGLAGAMDTDTQYF. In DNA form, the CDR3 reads TGCGCCAGCAGCCAGAGGGGACTAGCGGGAGCCATGGACACAGATACGCAGTATTTT.

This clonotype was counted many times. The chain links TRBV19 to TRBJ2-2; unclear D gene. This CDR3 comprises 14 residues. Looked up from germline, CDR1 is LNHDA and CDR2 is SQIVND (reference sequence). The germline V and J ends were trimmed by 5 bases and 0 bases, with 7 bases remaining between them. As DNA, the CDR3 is TGTGCCAGTAGTCTCGCCTCGAACACCGGGGAGCTGTTTTTT. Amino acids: CASSLASNTGELFF.

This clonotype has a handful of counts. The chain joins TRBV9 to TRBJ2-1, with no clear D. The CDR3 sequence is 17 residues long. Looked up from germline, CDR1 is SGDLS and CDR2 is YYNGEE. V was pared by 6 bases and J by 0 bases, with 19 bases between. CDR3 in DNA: TGTGCCAGCAAACTTCTATCCGGGTCGAGCTCCTACAATGAGCAGTTCTTC. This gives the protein CASKLLSGSSSYNEQFF.

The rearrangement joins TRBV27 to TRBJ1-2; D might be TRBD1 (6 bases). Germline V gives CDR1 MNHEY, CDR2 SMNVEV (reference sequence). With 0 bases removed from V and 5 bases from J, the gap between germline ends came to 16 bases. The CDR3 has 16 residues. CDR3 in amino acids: CASSLSVGARGYGYTF. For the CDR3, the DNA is TGTGCCAGCAGTTTATCTGTGGGGGCGCGGGGTTATGGCTACACCTTC.

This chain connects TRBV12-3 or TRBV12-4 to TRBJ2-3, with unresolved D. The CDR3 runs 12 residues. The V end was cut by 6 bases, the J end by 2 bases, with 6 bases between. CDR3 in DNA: TGTGCCAGCAGCCACACCACAGATACGCAGTATTTT. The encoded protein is CASSHTTDTQYF.

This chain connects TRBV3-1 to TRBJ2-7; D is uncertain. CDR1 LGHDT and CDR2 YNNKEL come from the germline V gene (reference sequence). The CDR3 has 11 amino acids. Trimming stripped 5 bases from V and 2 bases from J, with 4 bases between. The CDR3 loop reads CASSFAYEQYF. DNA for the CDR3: TGTGCCAGCAGCTTTGCCTACGAGCAGTACTTC.

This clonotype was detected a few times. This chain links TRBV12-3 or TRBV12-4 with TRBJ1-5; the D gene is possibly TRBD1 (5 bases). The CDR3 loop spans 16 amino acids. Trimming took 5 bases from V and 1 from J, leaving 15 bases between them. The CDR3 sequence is CASSPLGLQSNQPQHF. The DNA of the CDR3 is TGTGCCAGCAGTCCACTGGGACTTCAGAGCAATCAGCCCCAGCATTTT.

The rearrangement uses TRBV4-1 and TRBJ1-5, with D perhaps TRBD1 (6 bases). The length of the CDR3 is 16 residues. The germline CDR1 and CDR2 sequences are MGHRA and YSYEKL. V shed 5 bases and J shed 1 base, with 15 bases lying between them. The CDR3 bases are TGCGCCAGCAGCTCTCATCCAGGGGAGAGCAATCAGCCCCAGCATTTT. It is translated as CASSSHPGESNQPQHF.

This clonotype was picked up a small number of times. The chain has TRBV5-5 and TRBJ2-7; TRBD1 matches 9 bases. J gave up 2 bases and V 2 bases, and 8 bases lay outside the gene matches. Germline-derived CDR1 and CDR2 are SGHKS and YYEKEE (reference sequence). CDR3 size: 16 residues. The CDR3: CASSFGRTGATYEQYV. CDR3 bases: TGTGCCAGCAGCTTTGGGCGGACAGGGGCTACCTACGAGCAGTACGTC.

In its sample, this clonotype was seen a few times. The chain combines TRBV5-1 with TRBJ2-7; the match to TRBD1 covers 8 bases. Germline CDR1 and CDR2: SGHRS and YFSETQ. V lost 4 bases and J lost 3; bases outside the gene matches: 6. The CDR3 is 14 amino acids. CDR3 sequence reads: CASSPLDRGYEQYF. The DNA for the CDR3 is TGCGCCAGCAGCCCCCTCGACAGGGGCTACGAGCAGTACTTC.

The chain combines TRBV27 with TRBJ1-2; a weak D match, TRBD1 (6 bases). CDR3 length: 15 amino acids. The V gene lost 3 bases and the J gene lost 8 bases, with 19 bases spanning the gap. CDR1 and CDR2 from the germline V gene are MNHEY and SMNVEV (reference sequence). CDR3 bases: TGTGCCAGCAGTTTGGATGGGGGACATCCTTTGGGCTACACCTTC. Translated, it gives CASSLDGGHPLGYTF.

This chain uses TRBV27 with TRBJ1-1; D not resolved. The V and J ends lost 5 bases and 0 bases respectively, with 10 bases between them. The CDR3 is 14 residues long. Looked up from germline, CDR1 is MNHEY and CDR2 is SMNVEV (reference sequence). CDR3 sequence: CASSPLRMNTEAFF. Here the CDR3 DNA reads TGTGCCAGCAGTCCCCTCCGGATGAACACTGAAGCTTTCTTT.

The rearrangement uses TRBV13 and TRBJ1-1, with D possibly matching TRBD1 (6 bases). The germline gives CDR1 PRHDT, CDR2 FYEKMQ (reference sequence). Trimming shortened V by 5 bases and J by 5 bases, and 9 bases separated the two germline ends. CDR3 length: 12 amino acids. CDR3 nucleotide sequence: TGTGCCAGCAGCCCCGGGACAACTGAAGCTTTCTTT. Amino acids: CASSPGTTEAFF.

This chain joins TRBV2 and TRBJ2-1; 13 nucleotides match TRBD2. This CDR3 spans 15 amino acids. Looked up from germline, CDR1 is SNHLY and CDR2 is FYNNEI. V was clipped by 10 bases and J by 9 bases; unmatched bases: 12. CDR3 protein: CATGRTSGSIGEQFF. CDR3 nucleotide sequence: TGTGCCACCGGGAGGACTAGCGGGAGTATAGGTGAGCAGTTCTTC.

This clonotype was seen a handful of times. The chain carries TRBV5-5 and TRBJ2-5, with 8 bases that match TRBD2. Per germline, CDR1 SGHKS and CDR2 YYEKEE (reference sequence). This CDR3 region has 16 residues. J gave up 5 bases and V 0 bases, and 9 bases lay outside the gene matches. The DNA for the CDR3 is TGTGCCAGCAGCTTGGCCCACGGGAGGGGTTGGGAGACCCAGTACTTC. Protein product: CASSLAHGRGWETQYF.

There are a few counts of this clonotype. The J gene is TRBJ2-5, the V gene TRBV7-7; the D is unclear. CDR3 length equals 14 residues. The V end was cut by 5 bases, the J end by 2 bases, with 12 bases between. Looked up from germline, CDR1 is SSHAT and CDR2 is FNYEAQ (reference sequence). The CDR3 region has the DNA TGTGCCAGCAGCCAGATAAGCAGTCAAGAGACCCAGTACTTC. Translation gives CASSQISSQETQYF. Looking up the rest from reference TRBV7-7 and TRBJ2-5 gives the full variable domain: GAGVSQSPRYKVTKRGQDVTLRCDPISSHATLYWYQQALGQGPEFLTYFNYEAQPDKSGLPSDRFSAERPEGSISTLTIQRTEQRDSAMYRCASSQISSQETQYFGPGTRLLVL.

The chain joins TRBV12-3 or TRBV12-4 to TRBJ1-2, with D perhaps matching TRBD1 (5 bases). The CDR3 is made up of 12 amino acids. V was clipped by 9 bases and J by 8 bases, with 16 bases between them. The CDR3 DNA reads TGTGCCAGTTCGGCAGGGTCTAGGGGCTACACCTTC. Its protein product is CASSAGSRGYTF.

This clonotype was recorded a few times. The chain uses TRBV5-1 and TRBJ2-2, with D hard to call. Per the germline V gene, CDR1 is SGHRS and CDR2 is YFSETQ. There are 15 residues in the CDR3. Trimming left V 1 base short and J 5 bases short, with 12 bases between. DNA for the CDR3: TGCGCCAGCAGCTTGAACAGTATCAGGACCGGGGAGCTGTTTTTT. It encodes CASSLNSIRTGELFF. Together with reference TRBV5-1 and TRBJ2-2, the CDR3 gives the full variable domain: KAGVTQTPRYLIKTRGQQVTLSCSPISGHRSVSWYQQTPGQGLQFLFEYFSETQRNKGNFPGRFSGRQFSNSRSEMNVSTLELGDSALYLCASSLNSIRTGELFFGEGSRLTVL.

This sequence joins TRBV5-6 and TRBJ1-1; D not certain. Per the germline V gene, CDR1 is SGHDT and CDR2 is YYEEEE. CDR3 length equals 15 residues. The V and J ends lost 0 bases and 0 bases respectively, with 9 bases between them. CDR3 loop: CASSLVTVLNTEAFF. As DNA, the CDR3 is TGTGCCAGCAGCTTGGTTACGGTATTGAACACTGAAGCTTTCTTT. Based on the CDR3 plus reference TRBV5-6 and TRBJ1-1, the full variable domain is DAGVTQSPTHLIKTRGQQVTLRCSPKSGHDTVSWYQQALGQGPQFIFQYYEEEERQRGNFPDRFSGHQFPNYSSELNVNALLLGDSALYLCASSLVTVLNTEAFFGQGTRLTVV.

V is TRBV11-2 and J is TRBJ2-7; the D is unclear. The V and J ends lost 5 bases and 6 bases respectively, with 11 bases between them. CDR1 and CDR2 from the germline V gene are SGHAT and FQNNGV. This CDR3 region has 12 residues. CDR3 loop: CASSRWVSEQYF. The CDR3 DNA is TGTGCCAGCAGCCGATGGGTAAGCGAGCAGTACTTC.